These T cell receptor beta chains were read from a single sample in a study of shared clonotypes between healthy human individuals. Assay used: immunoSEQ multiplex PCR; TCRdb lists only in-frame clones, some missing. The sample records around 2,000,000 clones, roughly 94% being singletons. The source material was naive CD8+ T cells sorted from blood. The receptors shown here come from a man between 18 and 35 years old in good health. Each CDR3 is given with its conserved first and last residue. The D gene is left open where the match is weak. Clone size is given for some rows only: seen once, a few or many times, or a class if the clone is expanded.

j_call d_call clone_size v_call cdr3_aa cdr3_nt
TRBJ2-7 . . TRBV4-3 CASSQASSSYEQYF TGCGCCAGCAGCCAAGCTAGCTCCTCCTACGAGCAGTACTTC
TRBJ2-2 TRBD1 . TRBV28 CASSLAGTDTGELFF TGTGCCAGCAGTTTAGCCGGGACAGACACCGGGGAGCTGTTTTTT
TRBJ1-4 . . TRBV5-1 CASSSNWGPYEKLFF TGCGCCAGCAGCTCCAACTGGGGGCCGTATGAAAAACTGTTTTTT
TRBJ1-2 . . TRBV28 CASSDVRTTANYGYTF TGTGCCAGCAGCGATGTACGGACAACGGCTAACTATGGCTACACCTTC
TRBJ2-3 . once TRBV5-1 CASSLVGFTDTQYF TGCGCCAGCAGCTTGGTAGGGTTTACAGATACGCAGTATTTT
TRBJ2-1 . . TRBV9 CASSARVNEQFF TGTGCCAGCAGCGCCAGGGTGAATGAGCAGTTCTTC
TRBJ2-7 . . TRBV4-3 CASSPGWSQYEQYF TGCGCCAGCAGCCCTGGATGGTCGCAGTACGAGCAGTACTTC
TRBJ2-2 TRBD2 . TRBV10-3 CAISDWEGGDTGELFF TGTGCCATCAGTGATTGGGAGGGAGGCGACACCGGGGAGCTGTTTTTT
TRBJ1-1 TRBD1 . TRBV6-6 CASSSPRQGLTEAFF TGTGCCAGCAGTTCCCCGCGACAGGGGCTCACTGAAGCTTTCTTT
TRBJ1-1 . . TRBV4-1 CASSQVEGDTEAFF TGCGCCAGCAGCCAAGTTGAAGGAGACACTGAAGCTTTCTTT